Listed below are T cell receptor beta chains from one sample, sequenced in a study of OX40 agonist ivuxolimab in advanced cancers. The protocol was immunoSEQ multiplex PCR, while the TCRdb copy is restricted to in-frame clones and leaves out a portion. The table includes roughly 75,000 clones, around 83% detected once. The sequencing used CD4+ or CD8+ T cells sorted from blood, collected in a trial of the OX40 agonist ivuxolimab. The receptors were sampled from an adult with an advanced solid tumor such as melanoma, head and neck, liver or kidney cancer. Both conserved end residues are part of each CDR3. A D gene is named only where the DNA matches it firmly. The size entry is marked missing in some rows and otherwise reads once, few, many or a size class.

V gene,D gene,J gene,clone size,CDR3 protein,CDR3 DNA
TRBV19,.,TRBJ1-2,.,CASSQGGGYTF,TGTGCCAGTAGTCAGGGTGGAGGCTACACCTTC
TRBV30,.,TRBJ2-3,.,CAWSWAGTDTQYF,TGTGCCTGGAGTTGGGCGGGAACAGATACGCAGTATTTT
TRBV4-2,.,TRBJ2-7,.,CASSQEEVGEQYF,TGTGCCAGCAGCCAAGAAGAGGTCGGCGAGCAGTACTTC
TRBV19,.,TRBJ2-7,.,CASRKEEGPYYEQYF,TGTGCCAGTAGGAAGGAGGAGGGGCCATATTACGAGCAGTACTTC
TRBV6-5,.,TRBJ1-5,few,CASSTQAGHNQPQHF,TGTGCCAGCAGTACGCAGGCAGGGCACAATCAGCCCCAGCATTTT
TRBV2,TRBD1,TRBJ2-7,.,CASSQGQGKNGYEQYF,TGTGCCAGCAGCCAAGGACAGGGGAAGAACGGCTACGAGCAGTACTTC
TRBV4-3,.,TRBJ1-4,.,CASSQDRGKLFF,TGCGCCAGCAGCCAAGATAGGGGAAAACTGTTTTTT
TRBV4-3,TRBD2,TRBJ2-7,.,CASSPSTSADYEQYF,TGCGCCAGCAGCCCTTCGACTAGCGCTGATTACGAGCAGTACTTC
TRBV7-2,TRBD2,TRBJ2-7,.,CAGSFSGRAYEQYF,TGTGCCGGCAGCTTTAGCGGGAGGGCCTACGAGCAGTACTTC
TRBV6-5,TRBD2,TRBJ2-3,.,CASSSFSGTDTQYF,TGTGCCAGCAGTAGCTTTAGCGGGACAGATACGCAGTATTTT
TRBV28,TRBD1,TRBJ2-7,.,CASSSPGQGRSYEQYF,TGTGCCAGCAGCTCTCCGGGACAGGGCCGCTCCTACGAGCAGTACTTC
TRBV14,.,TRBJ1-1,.,CASSQWQDVAFF,TGTGCCAGCAGCCAGTGGCAGGACGTAGCTTTCTTT
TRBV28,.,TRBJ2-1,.,CASSFFRGGNEQFF,TGTGCCAGCAGTTTTTTCAGGGGTGGGAATGAGCAGTTCTTC
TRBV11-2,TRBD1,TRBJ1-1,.,CASSLRDRDEAFF,TGTGCCAGCAGCCTACGGGACAGGGACGAAGCTTTCTTT
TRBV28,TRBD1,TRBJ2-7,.,CASQTGGGSYEQYF,TGTGCCAGCCAAACAGGGGGAGGCTCCTACGAGCAGTACTTC
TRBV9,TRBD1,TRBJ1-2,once,CASSVRQGHGYTF,TGTGCCAGCAGCGTACGACAGGGCCATGGCTACACCTTC
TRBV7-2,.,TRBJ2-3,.,CASSLGEPTDTQYF,TGTGCCAGCAGCTTAGGTGAACCCACAGATACGCAGTATTTT
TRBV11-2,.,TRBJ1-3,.,CASSLGGSSSGNTIYF,TGTGCCAGCAGCTTAGGTGGGTCGAGCTCTGGAAACACCATATATTTT
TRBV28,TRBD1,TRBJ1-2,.,CASSGPYRGADYGYTF,TGTGCCAGCAGTGGACCATACAGGGGTGCGGACTATGGCTACACCTTC
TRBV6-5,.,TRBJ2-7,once,CASSKSGRSYEQYF,TGTGCCAGCAGTAAATCGGGACGCTCCTACGAGCAGTACTTC
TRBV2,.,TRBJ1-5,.,CASIGQSNQPQHF,TGTGCCAGCATCGGACAGAGCAATCAGCCCCAGCATTTT
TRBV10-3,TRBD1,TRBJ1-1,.,CASRKDRERDTEAFF,TGTGCCAGCCGAAAGGACAGGGAGCGAGACACTGAAGCTTTCTTT
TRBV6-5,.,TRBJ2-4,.,CASSYSLGDQYF,TGTGCCAGCAGTTACTCGTTGGGCGATCAGTACTTC
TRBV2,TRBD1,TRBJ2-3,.,CASGDRARTDTQYF,TGTGCCAGCGGAGACAGGGCCCGCACAGATACGCAGTATTTT
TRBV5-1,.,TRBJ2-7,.,CASSIGYDSYEQYF,TGCGCCAGCAGCATCGGCTACGACTCCTACGAGCAGTACTTC
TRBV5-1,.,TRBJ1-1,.,CASSFEGRTEAFF,TGCGCCAGCAGCTTCGAGGGGAGGACTGAAGCTTTCTTT
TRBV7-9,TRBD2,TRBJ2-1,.,CAGSSLRASGRGGEQFF,TGTGCCGGCAGCTCTCTGAGGGCTAGCGGGAGAGGAGGTGAGCAGTTCTTC
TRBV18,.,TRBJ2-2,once,CASSPDSGHTGELFF,TGTGCCAGCTCACCAGACAGCGGGCACACCGGGGAGCTGTTTTTT
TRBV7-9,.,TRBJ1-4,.,CASSLVSREKLFF,TGTGCCAGCAGCTTAGTTTCGCGGGAAAAACTGTTTTTT
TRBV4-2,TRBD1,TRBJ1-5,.,CASSQAWTGGMGQPQHF,TGTGCCAGCAGCCAAGCTTGGACAGGGGGCATGGGTCAGCCCCAGCATTTT
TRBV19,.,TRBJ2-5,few,CASSVNTQETQYF,TGTGCCAGTAGTGTAAACACGCAAGAGACCCAGTACTTC
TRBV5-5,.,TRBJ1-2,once,CASSLVHGYTF,TGTGCCAGCAGCCTAGTACATGGCTACACCTTC
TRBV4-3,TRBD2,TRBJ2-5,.,CASSQGTGGETQYF,TGCGCCAGCAGCCAAGGAACGGGAGGGGAGACCCAGTACTTC
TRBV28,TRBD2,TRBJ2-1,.,CASSLPGLAGVVDEQFF,TGTGCCAGCAGTTTACCGGGACTAGCGGGAGTCGTGGATGAGCAGTTCTTC
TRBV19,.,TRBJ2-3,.,CASSKTSGGWDTQYF,TGTGCCAGTAGTAAGACGAGCGGAGGCTGGGATACGCAGTATTTT
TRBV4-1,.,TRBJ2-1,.,CASSQQEITYNEQFF,TGCGCCAGCAGCCAACAGGAGATTACCTACAATGAGCAGTTCTTC
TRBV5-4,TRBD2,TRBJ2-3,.,CASSSREGVRDTQYF,TGTGCCAGCAGCTCGCGGGAGGGGGTTCGAGATACGCAGTATTTT
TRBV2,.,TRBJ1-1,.,CASALRWGDTEAFF,TGTGCCAGCGCCCTCCGGTGGGGCGACACTGAAGCTTTCTTT
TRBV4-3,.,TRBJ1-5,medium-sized,CASSWTISGNQPQHF,TGCGCCAGCAGCTGGACAATTAGTGGCAATCAGCCCCAGCATTTT
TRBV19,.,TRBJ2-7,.,CASSFVGSTYEQYF,TGTGCCAGTAGTTTCGTCGGGAGTACCTACGAGCAGTACTTC
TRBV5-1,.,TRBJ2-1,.,CASSDQSSYNEQFF,TGCGCCAGCAGCGACCAGAGCTCCTACAATGAGCAGTTCTTC